The clone carrying this T cell receptor (beta chain) was detected once. A much larger clone sits a single nucleotide away, making a read error possible. The entry originates in a study of glioma-infiltrating T cells. Amplification of TCR alpha and beta CDR3 regions from RNA used iRepertoire nested multiplex PCR. TCRdb itself ran the multiplex PCR reads through MiXCR, one entry per CDR3 protein. The sample holds under 200,000 distinct CDR3 sequences; roughly two fifths are singletons and the top ten take under 6.5%. The CDR3 sequence is 14 residues long. CDR1 LNHNV and CDR2 YYDKDF come from the germline V gene (reference sequence).

This chain uses TRBV15 with TRBJ2-5; D is ambiguous. The origin of this receptor is a human donor with low-grade glioma or glioblastoma, undergoing nonglioma brain surgery, or in good health (not recorded which). The sample was glioma tissue, nonneoplastic brain tissue, or PBMCs (not recorded which). CDR3 loop: CATSRRVQEENQYF. CDR3 DNA: TGTGCCACCAGCAGACGGGTCCAGGAAGAGAACCAGTACTTC.